Listed below are T cell receptor beta chains from one sample, sequenced in a study of early T cells in non-severe SARS-CoV-2 infection. Each CDR3 protein gets one entry after TCRdb re-called the 5' RACE reads with MiXCR. The table shows about 81,000 distinct CDR3 sequences, with around 6% occurring only once. Material: whole blood. Receptors were obtained from an adult who was a healthcare worker with PCR-confirmed SARS-CoV-2 infection or an uninfected control (not recorded which). Each CDR3 is given with its conserved first and last residue. The order of the fields is CDR3 length, D gene, V gene, CDR3 protein. A D gene is named only where the DNA matches it firmly.

>12|.|TRBV6-2/TRBV6-3
CASSYARGEQFF
>14|TRBD2|TRBV7-8
CASSNKRGNYEQYF
>13|.|TRBV7-2
CASSLITPYEQYF
>15|.|TRBV6-1
CASSEVQVKNTEAFF
>14|.|TRBV12-3/TRBV12-4
CASNSAATNEKLFF
>16|TRBD1|TRBV6-6
CASSKLTGGFGNTIYF
>14|.|TRBV11-2
CASTNRRGSETQYF
>15|TRBD2|TRBV3-1
CASSPYGRAMDTQYF
>15|TRBD2|TRBV7-7
CASSLRGGATGELFF
>15|.|TRBV18
CASSPKRGGQETQYF
>15|.|TRBV7-9
CASSLSAGGRETQYF
>15|TRBD2|TRBV11-2
CASGSQRGNYNEQFF
>15|.|TRBV6-6
CASSHGRGGPETQYF
>16|TRBD1|TRBV4-1
CASSHIGRTGGDEQYF
>11|.|TRBV29-1
CSVEPPNEQFF
>20|TRBD2|TRBV28
CASSSRNKPGTSGGAYEQFF
>13|.|TRBV7-9
CASSFAGSPEAFF
>14|.|TRBV7-8
CASRPGGPTDTQYF
>16|.|TRBV20-1
CSAVLVGRGRSYEQYF
>16|.|TRBV6-2/TRBV6-3
CASSYHNNPPRDEQFF
>14|TRBD2|TRBV5-1
CASSFTSGTDEQYF
>13|TRBD1|TRBV29-1
CSVQDRGWYGYTF
>16|.|TRBV9
CASSVGIEIPKNIQYF
>17|TRBD2|TRBV7-2
CASSTRTSGGIRDTQYF
>14|.|TRBV7-9
CASTLDTVNTEAFF
>13|.|TRBV2
CASREDSYNEQFF